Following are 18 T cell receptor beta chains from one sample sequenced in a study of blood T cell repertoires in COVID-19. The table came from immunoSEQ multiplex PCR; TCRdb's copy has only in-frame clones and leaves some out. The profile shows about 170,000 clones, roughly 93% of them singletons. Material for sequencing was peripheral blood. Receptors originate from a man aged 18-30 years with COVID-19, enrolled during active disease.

CDR3 protein: CASSGQGSYGYTF. DNA of the CDR3: TGTGCCAGCAGCGGTCAGGGGTCCTATGGCTACACCTTC. The rearrangement joins TRBV9 to TRBJ1-2, with a weak D call TRBD1 (6 bases). This CDR3 spans 13 amino acids. Germline V CDR1 and CDR2: SGDLS, YYNGEE. The V and J ends lost 3 bases and 4 bases respectively, with 10 bases between them.

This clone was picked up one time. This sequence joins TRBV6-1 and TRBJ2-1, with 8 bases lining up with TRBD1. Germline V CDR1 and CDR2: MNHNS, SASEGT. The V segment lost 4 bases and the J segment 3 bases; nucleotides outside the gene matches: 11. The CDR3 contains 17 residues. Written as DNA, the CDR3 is TGTGCCAGCAGTGGCTCTTCCGGACAGGGTGACTACAATGAGCAGTTCTTC. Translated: CASSGSSGQGDYNEQFF.

For the CDR3, the DNA is TGTGCCAGCACCTCCGGGGCGGGAGAGTATACCGGGGAGCTGTTTTTT. Amino acid sequence: CASTSGAGEYTGELFF. The rearrangement uses TRBV27 and TRBJ2-2, with 7 bases matching TRBD2. Germline values: CDR1 MNHEY, CDR2 SMNVEV (reference sequence). Trimming cost V 7 bases and J 5 bases; bases outside gene matches: 13. The CDR3 contains 16 residues.

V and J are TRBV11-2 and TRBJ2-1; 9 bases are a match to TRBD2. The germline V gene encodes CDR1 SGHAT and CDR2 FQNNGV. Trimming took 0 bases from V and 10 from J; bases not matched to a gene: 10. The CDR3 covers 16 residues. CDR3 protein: CASSLELAGDLREQFF. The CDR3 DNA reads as TGTGCCAGCAGCTTAGAATTAGCGGGAGATCTAAGGGAGCAGTTCTTC.

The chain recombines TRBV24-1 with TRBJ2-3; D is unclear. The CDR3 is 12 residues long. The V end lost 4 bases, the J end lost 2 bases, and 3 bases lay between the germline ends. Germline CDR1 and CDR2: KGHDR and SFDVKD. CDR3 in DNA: TGTGCCACCAGTGACGTCACAGATACGCAGTATTTT. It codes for CATSDVTDTQYF.

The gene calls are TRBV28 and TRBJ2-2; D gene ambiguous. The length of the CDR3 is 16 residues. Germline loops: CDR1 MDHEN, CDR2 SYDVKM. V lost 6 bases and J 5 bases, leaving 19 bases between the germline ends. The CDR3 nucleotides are TGTGCCAGCAGGCCGGCGGAACGAGATTATACCGGGGAGCTGTTTTTT. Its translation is CASRPAERDYTGELFF.

The CDR3 here is CASSPAGPYNEQFF. The DNA of the CDR3 is TGTGCCAGCAGCCCCGCGGGACCCTACAATGAGCAGTTCTTC. This chain connects TRBV27 to TRBJ2-1; D may be TRBD2 (6 bases). This CDR3 comprises 14 residues. Per the germline V gene, CDR1 is MNHEY and CDR2 is SMNVEV (reference sequence). V gave up 6 bases and J gave up 2 bases, with 11 bases separating them.

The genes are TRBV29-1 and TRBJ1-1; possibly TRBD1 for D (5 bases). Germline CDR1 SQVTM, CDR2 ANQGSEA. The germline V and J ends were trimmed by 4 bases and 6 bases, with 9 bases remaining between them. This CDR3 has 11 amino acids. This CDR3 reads CSVVRVAEAFF. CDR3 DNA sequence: TGCAGCGTTGTCAGGGTCGCTGAAGCTTTCTTT.

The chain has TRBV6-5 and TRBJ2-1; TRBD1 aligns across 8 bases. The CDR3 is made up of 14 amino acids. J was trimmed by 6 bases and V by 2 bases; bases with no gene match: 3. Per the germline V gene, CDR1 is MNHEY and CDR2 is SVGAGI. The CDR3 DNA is TGTGCCAGCAGTTACAGAACAGGGGGCAATGAGCAGTTCTTC. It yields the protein CASSYRTGGNEQFF.

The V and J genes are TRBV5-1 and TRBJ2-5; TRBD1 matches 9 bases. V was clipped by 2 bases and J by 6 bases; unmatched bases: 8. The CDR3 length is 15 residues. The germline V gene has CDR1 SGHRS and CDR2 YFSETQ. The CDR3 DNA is TGCGCCAGCAGCTTTCCACGGACAGGGGAGAAGACCCAGTACTTC. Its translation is CASSFPRTGEKTQYF.

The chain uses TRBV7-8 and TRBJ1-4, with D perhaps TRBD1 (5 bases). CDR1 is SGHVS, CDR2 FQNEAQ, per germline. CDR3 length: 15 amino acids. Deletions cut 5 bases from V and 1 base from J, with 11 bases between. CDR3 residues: CASSRTGGTNEKLFF. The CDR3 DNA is TGTGCCAGCAGCCGAACGGGGGGAACTAATGAAAAACTGTTTTTT. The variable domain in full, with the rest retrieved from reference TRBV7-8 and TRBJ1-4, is GAGVSQSPRYKVAKRGQDVALRCDPISGHVSLFWYQQALGQGPEFLTYFQNEAQLDKSGLPSDRFFAERPEGSVSTLKIQRTQQEDSAVYLCASSRTGGTNEKLFFGSGTQLSVL.

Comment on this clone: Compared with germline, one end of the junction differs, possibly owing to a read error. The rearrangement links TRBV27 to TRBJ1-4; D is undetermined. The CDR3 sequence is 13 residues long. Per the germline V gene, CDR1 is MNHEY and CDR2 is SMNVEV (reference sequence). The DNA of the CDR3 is TGTGCCAGCAGCGTTGCAACTAATGAAAAACTGCTTTTT. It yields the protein CASSVATNEKLLF. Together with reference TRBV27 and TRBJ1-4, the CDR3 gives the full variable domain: EAQVTQNPRYLITVTGKKLTVTCSQNMNHEYMSWYRQDPGLGLRQIYYSMNVEVTDKGDVPEGYKVSRKEKRNFPLILESPSPNQTSLYFCASSVATNEKLLFGSGTQLSVL.

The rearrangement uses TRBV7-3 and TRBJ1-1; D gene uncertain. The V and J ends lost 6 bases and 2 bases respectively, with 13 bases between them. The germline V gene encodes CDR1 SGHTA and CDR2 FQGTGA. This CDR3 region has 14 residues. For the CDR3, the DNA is TGTGCCAGCAGTCCACTTGGGCCCAACACTGAAGCTTTCTTT. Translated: CASSPLGPNTEAFF.

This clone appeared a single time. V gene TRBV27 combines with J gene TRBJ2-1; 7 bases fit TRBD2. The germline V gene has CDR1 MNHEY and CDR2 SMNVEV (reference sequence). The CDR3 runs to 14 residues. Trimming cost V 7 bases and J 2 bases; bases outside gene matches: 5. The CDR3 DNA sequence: TGTGCCAGCATAGGGGCGGGAGCCTACAATGAGCAGTTCTTC. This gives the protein CASIGAGAYNEQFF.

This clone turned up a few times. This CDR3 reads CASSQTEGARYTEAFF. CDR3 nucleotide sequence: TGTGCCAGCAGCCAAACCGAGGGGGCGCGGTACACTGAAGCTTTCTTT. The chain recombines TRBV9 with TRBJ1-1; 7 nucleotides agree with TRBD1. V lost 4 bases to trimming and J lost 3 bases; unmatched junction nucleotides: 12. CDR3 length: 16 amino acids. Germline V lookup: CDR1 SGDLS, CDR2 YYNGEE.

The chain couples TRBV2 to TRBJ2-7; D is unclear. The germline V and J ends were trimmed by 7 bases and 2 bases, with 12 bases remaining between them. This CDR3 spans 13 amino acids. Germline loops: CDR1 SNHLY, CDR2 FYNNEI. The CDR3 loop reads CASNQRSTYEQYF. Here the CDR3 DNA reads TGTGCCAGCAACCAACGGTCCACCTACGAGCAGTACTTC.

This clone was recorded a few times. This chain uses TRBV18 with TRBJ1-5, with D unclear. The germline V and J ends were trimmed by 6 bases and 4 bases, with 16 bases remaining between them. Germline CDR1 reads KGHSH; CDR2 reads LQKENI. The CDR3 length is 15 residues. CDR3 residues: CASSSGRAMNQPQHF. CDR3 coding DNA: TGTGCCAGCTCGAGCGGGAGGGCTATGAATCAGCCCCAGCATTTT.

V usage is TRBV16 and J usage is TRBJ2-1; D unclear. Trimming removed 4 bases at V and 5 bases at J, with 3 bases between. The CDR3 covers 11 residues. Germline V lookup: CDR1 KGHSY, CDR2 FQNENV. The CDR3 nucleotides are TGTGCCAGCAGCCCGGACAATGAGCAGTTCTTC. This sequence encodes CASSPDNEQFF.